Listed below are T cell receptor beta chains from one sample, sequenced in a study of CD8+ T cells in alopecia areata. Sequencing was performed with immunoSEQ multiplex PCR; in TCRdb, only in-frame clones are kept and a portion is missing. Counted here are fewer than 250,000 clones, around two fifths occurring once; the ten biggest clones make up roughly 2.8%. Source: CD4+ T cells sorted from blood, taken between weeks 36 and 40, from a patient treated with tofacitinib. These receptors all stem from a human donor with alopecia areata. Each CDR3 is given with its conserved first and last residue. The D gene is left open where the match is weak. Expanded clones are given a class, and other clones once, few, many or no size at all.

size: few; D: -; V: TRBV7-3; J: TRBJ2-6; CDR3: CASSQIRASGANVLTF; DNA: TGTGCCAGCAGCCAGATACGGGCCTCTGGGGCCAACGTCCTGACTTTC
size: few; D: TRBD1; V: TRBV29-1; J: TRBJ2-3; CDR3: CSVAGRTGPDTQYF; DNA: TGCAGCGTTGCAGGACGGACAGGTCCAGATACGCAGTATTTT
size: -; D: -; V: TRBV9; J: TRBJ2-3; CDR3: CASSARGPNRRNTDTQYF; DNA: TGTGCCAGCAGCGCCCGGGGGCCGAACCGACGGAATACAGATACGCAGTATTTT
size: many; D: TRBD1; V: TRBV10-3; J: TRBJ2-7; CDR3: CASTGTGYSYEQYF; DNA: TGTGCCAGCACCGGGACAGGGTATTCCTACGAGCAGTACTTC
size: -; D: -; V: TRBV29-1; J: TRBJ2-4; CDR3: CSVEVSGVMKNIQYF; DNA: TGCAGCGTTGAGGTGTCAGGAGTGATGAAAAACATTCAGTACTTC
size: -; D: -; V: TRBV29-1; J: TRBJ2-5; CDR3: CSAKGGGQETQYF; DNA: TGCAGTGCGAAGGGGGGCGGCCAAGAGACCCAGTACTTC
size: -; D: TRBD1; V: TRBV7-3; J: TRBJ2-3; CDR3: CASSFDRGDTQYF; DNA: TGTGCCAGCAGCTTCGACAGGGGCGATACGCAGTATTTT
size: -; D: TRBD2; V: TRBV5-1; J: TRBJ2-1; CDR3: CASSSGTSGYNEQFF; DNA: TGCGCCAGCAGCTCGGGGACTAGCGGTTACAATGAGCAGTTCTTC
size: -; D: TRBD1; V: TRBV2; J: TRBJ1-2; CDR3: CASSGQGGGYTF; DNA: TGTGCCAGCAGTGGACAGGGGGGAGGCTACACCTTC
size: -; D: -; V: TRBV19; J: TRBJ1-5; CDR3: CASSIRTGSSNQPQHF; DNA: TGTGCCAGTAGTATACGGACCGGTTCAAGCAATCAGCCCCAGCATTTT
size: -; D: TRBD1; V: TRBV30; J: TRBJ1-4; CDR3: CAWTRRGRTNEKLFF; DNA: TGTGCCTGGACCCGAAGGGGGCGGACTAATGAAAAACTGTTTTTT
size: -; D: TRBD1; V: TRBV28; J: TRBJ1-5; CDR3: CASSPGQGDSQPQHF; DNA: TGTGCCAGCAGTCCCGGACAGGGGGACAGTCAGCCCCAGCATTTT
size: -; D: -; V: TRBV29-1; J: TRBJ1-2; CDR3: CSVLRQAGGYTF; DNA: TGCAGCGTACTCAGACAGGCCGGTGGCTACACCTTC
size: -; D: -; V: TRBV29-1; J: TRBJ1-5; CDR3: CSDTPLPTGYSNQPQHF; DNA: TGCAGCGACACGCCACTCCCGACGGGCTATAGCAATCAGCCCCAGCATTTT
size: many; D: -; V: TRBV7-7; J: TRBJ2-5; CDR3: CASSRDSVETQYF; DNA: TGTGCTAGCAGCCGCGACAGCGTCGAGACCCAGTACTTC
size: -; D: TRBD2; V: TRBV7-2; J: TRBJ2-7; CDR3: CASSVERGSNYEQYF; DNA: TGTGCCAGCAGCGTCGAGCGGGGTTCAAATTACGAGCAGTACTTC
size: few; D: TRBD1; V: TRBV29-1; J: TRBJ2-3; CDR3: CSVERGQGGRTDTQYF; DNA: TGCAGCGTTGAAAGGGGACAGGGAGGGAGAACAGATACGCAGTATTTT
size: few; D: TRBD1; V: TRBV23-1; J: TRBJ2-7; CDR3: CASSVCVNGDSSYEQYF; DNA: TGCGCCAGCAGTGTTTGTGTTAATGGGGACAGCTCCTACGAGCAGTACTTC
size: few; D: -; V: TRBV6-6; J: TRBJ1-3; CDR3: CASRETGSSGNTIYF; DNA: TGTGCCAGCCGAGAGACAGGAAGCTCTGGAAACACCATATATTTT
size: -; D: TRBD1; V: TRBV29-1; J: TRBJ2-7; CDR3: CSAKGQGAYEQYF; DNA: TGCAGCGCGAAGGGGCAGGGGGCCTACGAGCAGTACTTC
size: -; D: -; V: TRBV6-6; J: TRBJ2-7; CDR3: CASSPSWGRDYEQYF; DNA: TGTGCCAGCAGTCCTAGTTGGGGTAGAGACTACGAGCAGTACTTC
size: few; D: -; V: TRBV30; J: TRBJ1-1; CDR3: CAWSVRRETEAFF; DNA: TGTGCCTGGAGTGTACGCCGAGAGACTGAAGCTTTCTTT
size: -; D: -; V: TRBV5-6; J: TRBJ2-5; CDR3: CASSSFRPPGETQYF; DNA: TGTGCCAGCAGCTCGTTCCGGCCACCAGGAGAGACCCAGTACTTC
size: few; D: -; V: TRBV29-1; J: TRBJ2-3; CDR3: CSVGEMGDTQYF; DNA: TGCAGCGTTGGGGAGATGGGCGATACGCAGTATTTT
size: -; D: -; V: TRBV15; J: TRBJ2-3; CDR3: CATSPGGALGDTQYF; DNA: TGTGCCACCAGCCCTGGGGGGGCGCTTGGGGATACGCAGTATTTT
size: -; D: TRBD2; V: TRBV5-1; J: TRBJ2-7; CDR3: CASSLAGGSYEQYF; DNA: TGCGCCAGCAGCTTGGCGGGGGGCTCCTACGAGCAGTACTTC
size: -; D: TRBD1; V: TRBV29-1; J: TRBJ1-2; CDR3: CSVEGRQGLIYGYTF; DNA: TGCAGCGTTGAAGGGAGACAGGGGTTAATCTATGGCTACACCTTC
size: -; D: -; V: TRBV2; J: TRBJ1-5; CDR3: CASSAGNGQPQHF; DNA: TGTGCCAGCAGTGCTGGGAATGGGCAGCCCCAGCATTTT
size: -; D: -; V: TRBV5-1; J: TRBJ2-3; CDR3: CASSSTDWSMADTQYF; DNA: TGCGCCAGCAGCTCAACCGACTGGTCCATGGCAGATACGCAGTATTTT
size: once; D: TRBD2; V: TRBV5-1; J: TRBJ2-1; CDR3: CASSLISGRSNEQFF; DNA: TGCGCCAGCAGCTTGATTAGCGGGAGGTCCAATGAGCAGTTCTTC
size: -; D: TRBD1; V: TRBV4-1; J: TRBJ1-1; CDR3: CASSQEDRGYTEAFF; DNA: TGCGCCAGCAGCCAAGAGGACAGGGGGTACACTGAAGCTTTCTTT
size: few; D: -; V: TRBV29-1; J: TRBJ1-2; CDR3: CSVGGPNYGYTF; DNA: TGCAGCGTGGGGGGACCGAACTATGGCTACACCTTC
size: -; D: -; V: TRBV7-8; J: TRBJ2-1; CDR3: CASSLDEQFF; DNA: TGTGCCAGCAGCTTGGATGAGCAGTTCTTC
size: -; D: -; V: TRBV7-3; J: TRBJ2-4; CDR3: CASGRRTGIQYF; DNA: TGTGCCAGCGGCCGGAGGACGGGCATTCAGTACTTC
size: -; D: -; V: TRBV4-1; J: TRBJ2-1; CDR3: CASSRQQGTGLVGDPYNEQFF; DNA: TGCGCCAGCAGCCGGCAACAGGGTACGGGCCTTGTTGGGGATCCCTACAATGAGCAGTTCTTC
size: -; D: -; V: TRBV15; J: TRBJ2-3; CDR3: CATSRDLGRTDTQYF; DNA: TGTGCCACCAGCAGAGATTTGGGCCGCACAGATACGCAGTATTTT
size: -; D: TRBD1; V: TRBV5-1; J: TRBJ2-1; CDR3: CASSLRTGGSNEQFF; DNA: TGCGCCAGCAGCTTGAGGACAGGGGGCTCCAATGAGCAGTTCTTC
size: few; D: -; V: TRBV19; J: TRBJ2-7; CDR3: CASAPGHPSYEQYF; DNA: TGTGCCAGTGCACCGGGACACCCCTCCTACGAGCAGTACTTC
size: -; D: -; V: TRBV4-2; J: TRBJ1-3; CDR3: CASSQEQATGNTIYF; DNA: TGTGCCAGCAGCCAAGAACAGGCGACTGGAAACACCATATATTTT
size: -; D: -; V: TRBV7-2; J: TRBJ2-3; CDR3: CASSLALMSVRTDTQYF; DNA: TGTGCCAGCAGCCTCGCCCTTATGTCGGTCCGCACAGATACGCAGTATTTT
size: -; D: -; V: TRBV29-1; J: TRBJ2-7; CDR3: CSVGVRDEQYF; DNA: TGCAGCGTGGGGGTGCGGGACGAGCAGTACTTC
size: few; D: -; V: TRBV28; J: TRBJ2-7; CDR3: CASSATYEQYF; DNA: TGTGCCAGCAGTGCGACGTACGAGCAGTACTTC
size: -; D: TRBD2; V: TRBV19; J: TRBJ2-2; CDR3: CASSLRAGVSTGELFF; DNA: TGTGCCAGTAGTTTAAGAGCGGGAGTATCCACCGGGGAGCTGTTTTTT
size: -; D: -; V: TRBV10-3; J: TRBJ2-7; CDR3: CAISEGGTAYEQYF; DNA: TGTGCCATCAGTGAAGGCGGCACGGCCTACGAGCAGTACTTC
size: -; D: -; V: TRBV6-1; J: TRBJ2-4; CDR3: CASSEEGLAKNIQYF; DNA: TGTGCCAGCAGTGAAGAGGGGTTAGCCAAAAACATTCAGTACTTC
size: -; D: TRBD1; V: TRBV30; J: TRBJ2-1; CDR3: CAWSRDRSFNEQFF; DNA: TGTGCCTGGAGTCGGGACAGGTCATTCAATGAGCAGTTCTTC
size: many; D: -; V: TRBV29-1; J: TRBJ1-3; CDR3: CSTRIDSGNTIYF; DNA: TGCAGCACCCGAATCGACAGTGGAAACACCATATATTTT
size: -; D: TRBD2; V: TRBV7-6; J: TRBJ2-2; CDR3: CASSSRLAGANTGELFF; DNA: TGTGCCAGCAGCTCCCGCCTAGCGGGAGCGAACACCGGGGAGCTGTTTTTT
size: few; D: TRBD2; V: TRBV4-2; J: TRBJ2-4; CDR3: CASSQEASGRASAKNIQYF; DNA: TGTGCCAGCAGCCAAGAGGCCAGCGGGAGGGCCTCGGCCAAAAACATTCAGTACTTC
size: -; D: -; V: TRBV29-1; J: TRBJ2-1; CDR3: CSPATGWEQFF; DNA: TGCAGCCCTGCCACAGGTTGGGAGCAGTTCTTC
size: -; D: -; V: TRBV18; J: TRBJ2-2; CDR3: CASSDPGHSNTGELFF; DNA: TGTGCCAGCTCAGATCCGGGACATTCGAACACCGGGGAGCTGTTTTTT
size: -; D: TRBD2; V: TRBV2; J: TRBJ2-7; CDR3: CASSMGLAGGERPYEQYF; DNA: TGTGCCAGCAGCATGGGACTAGCGGGAGGAGAGCGCCCTTACGAGCAGTACTTC
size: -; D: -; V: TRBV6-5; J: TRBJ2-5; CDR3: CASGTQRAQTQYF; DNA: TGTGCCAGCGGGACCCAGAGGGCGCAGACCCAGTACTTC